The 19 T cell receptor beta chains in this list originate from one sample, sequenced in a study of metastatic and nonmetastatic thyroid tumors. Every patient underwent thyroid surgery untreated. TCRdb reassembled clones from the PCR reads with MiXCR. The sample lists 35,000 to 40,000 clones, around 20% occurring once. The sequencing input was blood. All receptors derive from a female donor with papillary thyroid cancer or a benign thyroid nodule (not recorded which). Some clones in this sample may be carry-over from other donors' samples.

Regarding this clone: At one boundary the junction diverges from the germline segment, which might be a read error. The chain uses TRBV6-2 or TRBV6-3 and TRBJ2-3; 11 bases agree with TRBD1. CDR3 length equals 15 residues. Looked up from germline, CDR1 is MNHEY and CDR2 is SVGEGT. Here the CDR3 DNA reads TGTTCCAGCAGTTGGGGACAGGGGGTCACATATACGCAGTATTTT. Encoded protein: CSSSWGQGVTYTQYF.

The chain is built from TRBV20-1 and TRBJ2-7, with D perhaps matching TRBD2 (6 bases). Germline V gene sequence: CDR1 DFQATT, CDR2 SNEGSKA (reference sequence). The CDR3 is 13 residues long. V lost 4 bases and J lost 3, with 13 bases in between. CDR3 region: CSAIASSDYEQYF. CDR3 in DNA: TGCAGTGCTATCGCGTCTAGCGACTACGAGCAGTACTTC.

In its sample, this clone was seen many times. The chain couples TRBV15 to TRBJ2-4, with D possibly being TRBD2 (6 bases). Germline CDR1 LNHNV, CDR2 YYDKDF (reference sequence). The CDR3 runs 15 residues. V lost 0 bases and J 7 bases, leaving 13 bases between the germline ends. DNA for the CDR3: TGTGCCACCAGCAGAGATCTCGGGGCGGGGAACATTCAGTACTTC. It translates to CATSRDLGAGNIQYF.

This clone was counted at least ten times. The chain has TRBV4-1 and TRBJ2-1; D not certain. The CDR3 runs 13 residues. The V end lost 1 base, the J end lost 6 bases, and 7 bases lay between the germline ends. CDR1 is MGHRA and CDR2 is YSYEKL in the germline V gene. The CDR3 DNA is TGCGCCAGCAGCCAAGTTTCGACCAATGAGCAGTTCTTC. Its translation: CASSQVSTNEQFF.

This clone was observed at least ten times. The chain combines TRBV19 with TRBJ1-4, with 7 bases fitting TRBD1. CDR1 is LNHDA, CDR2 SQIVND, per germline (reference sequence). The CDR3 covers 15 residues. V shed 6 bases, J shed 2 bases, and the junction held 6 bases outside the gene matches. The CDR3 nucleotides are TGTGCCAGTAGAGAACAGGGGATTACTAATGAAAAACTGTTTTTT. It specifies CASREQGITNEKLFF.

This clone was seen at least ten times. For the CDR3, the DNA is TGCGCCAGCAGCTGGACGGGACAGAGCACAGATACGCAGTATTTT. Its protein product is CASSWTGQSTDTQYF. V and J are TRBV5-1 and TRBJ2-3, with TRBD1 identical over 7 bases. The CDR3 runs to 15 residues. Losses at the gene ends were 3 bases for V and 0 bases for J; bases not matched to a gene: 4. The germline gives CDR1 SGHRS, CDR2 YFSETQ.

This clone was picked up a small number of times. The chain's CDR3 is CSARGRRAEQFF. CDR3 bases: TGCAGTGCTAGGGGTCGGAGAGCTGAGCAGTTCTTC. The chain employs TRBV20-1 and TRBJ2-1, with D uncertain. This CDR3 has 12 amino acids. In germline, CDR1 is DFQATT, CDR2 SNEGSKA (reference sequence). Between the trimmed V and J ends, which lost 3 bases and 9 bases, there was a span of 12 bases.

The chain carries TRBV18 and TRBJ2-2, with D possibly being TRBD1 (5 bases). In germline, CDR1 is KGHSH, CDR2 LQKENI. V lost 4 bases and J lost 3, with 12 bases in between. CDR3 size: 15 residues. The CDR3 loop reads CASSRTTTDTGELFF. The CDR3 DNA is TGTGCCAGCTCACGAACGACGACAGACACCGGGGAGCTGTTTTTT.

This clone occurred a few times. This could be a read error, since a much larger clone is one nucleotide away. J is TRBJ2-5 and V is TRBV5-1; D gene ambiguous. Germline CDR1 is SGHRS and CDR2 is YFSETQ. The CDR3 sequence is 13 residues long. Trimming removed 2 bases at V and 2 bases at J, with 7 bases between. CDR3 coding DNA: TGCGCCAGCAGCTTTGGCTGTCAAGAGACCCAGTACTTC. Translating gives CASSFGCQETQYF.

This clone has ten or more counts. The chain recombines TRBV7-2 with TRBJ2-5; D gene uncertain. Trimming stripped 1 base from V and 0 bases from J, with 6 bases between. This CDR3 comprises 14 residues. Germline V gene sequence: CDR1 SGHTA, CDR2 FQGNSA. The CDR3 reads CASSLGSNQETQYF. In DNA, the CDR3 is TGTGCCAGCAGCTTAGGTTCGAACCAAGAGACCCAGTACTTC.

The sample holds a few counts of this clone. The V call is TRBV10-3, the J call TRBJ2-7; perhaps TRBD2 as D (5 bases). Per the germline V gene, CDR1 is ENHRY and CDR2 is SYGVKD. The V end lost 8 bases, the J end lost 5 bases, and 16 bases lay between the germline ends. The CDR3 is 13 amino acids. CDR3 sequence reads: CAISRCGGNEQYF. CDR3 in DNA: TGTGCCATCTCCCGGTGTGGAGGAAACGAGCAGTACTTC.

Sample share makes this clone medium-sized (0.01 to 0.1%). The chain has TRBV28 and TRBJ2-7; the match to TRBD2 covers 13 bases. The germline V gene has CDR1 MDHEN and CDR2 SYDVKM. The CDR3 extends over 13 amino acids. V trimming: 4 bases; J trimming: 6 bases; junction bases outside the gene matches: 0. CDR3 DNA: TGTGCCAGCAGTTGGACTAGCGGGAGCGAGCAGTACTTC. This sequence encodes CASSWTSGSEQYF.

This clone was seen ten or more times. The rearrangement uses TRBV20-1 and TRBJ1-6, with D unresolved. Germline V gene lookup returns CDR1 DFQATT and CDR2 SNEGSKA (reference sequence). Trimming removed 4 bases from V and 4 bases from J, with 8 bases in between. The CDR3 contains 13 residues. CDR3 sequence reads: CSATAGYNSPLHF. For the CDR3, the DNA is TGCAGTGCTACGGCCGGATATAATTCACCCCTCCACTTT.

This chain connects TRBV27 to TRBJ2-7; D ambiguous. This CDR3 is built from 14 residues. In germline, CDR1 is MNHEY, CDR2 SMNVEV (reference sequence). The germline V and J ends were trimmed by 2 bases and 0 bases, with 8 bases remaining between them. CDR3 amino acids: CASSLQVCSYEQYF. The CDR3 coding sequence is TGTGCCAGCAGTTTACAAGTGTGCTCCTACGAGCAGTACTTC.

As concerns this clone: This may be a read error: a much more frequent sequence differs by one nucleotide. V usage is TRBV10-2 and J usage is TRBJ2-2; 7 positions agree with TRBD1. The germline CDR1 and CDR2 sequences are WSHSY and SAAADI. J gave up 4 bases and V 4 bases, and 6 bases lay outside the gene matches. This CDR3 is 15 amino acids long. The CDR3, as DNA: TGCGCCAGCAGTGTTCAGGGGGTTCTCACCGGGGAGCTGTTTTTT. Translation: CASSVQGVLTGELFF.

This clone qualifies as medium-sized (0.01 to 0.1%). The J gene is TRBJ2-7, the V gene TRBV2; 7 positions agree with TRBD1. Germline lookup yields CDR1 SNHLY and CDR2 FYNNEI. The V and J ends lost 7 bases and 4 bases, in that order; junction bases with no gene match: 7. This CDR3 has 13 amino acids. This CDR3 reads CASKLTGIYEQYF. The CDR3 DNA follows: TGTGCCAGCAAACTGACAGGGATTTACGAGCAGTACTTC. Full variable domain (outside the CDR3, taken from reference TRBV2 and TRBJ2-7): EPEVTQTPSHQVTQMGQEVILRCVPISNHLYFYWYRQILGQKVEFLVSFYNNEISEKSEIFDDQFSVERPDGSNFTLKIRSTKLEDSAMYFCASKLTGIYEQYFGPGTRLTVT.

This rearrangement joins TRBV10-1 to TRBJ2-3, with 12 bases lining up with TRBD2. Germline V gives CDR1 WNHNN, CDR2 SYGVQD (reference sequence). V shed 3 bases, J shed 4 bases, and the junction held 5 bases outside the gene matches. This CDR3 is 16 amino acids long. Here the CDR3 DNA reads TGCGCCAGCAGTGACTTACTAGCGGGAGGACCAGATACGCAGTATTTT. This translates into CASSDLLAGGPDTQYF.

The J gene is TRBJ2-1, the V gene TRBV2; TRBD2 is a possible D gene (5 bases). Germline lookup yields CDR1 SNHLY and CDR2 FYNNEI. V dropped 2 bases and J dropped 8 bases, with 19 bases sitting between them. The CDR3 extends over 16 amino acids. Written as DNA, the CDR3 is TGTGCCAGCAGTGAATACCTAGCTGGAGGTGGAGATGAGCAGTTCTTC. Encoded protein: CASSEYLAGGGDEQFF.

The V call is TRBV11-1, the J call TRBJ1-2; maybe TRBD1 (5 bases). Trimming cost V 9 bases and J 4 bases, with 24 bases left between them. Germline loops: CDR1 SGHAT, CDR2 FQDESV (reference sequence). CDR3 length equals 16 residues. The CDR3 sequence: CASSYDSDSDSYGYTF. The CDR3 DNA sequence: TGTGCCAGTAGTTACGACAGCGACAGTGATTCCTATGGCTACACCTTC.